This is a list of T cell receptor beta chains from one sample in a study of human T cells and chemical hapten exposure. TCRdb fed the RACE reads into MiXCR, producing one record per CDR3 protein. The sample shows 95,000 to 130,000 distinct CDR3 sequences, 9% to 14% of them seen only once. The source material was whole blood, sampled in connection with sensitization to the hapten diphenylcyclopropenone (DPC). The receptors originated from a woman between 45 and 65 years old with alopecia areata. Some clones in this sample may be carry-over from other donors' samples. CDR3s include the opening cysteine and the closing phenylalanine or tryptophan. D genes are given only for firm matches. Rows give clone size only sometimes, using once, few, many, or a class for an expanded clone.

J gene,V gene,D gene,clone size,CDR3 DNA,CDR3 protein
TRBJ1-6,TRBV20-1,NA,few,TGCAGTGCTAGTATCGACCGAGATTCACCCCTCCACTTT,CSASIDRDSPLHF
TRBJ2-5,TRBV28,NA,NA,TGTGCCAGCAGTCGGCGGTTGGGAGAGACCCAGTACTTC,CASSRRLGETQYF
TRBJ2-3,TRBV19,TRBD2,NA,TGTGCCAGTAGGGGCTTAGCGGGGGGCTCTTCTAGCACAGATACGCAGTATTTT,CASRGLAGGSSSTDTQYF
TRBJ2-7,TRBV20-1,TRBD2,few,TGCAGTGCTAGAGTGGCTAGCGGGGCCGGCGAGCAGTACTTC,CSARVASGAGEQYF
TRBJ1-2,TRBV29-1,TRBD1,NA,TGCAGCGTTGCCGGGACAGACTATGGCTACACCTTC,CSVAGTDYGYTF
TRBJ2-1,TRBV3-1,NA,few,TGTGCCAGCAGCCGGACCGGCGGGGAAAATGAGCAGTTCTTC,CASSRTGGENEQFF
TRBJ2-5,TRBV7-2,NA,NA,TGTGCCAGCAGCTTAAACACCCGGGGGGAGACCCAGTACTTC,CASSLNTRGETQYF
TRBJ2-3,TRBV2,TRBD1,few,TGTGCCAGCACAGCCCAGGGGGTCCCAGATACGCAGTATTTT,CASTAQGVPDTQYF
TRBJ1-4,TRBV3-1,NA,NA,TGTGCCAGCAGCCGAGAGGGGCGCCGGGAAAAACTGTTTTTT,CASSREGRREKLFF
TRBJ1-1,TRBV25-1,NA,few,TGTGCCAGGATCCAGGGATTCACTGAAGCTTTCTTT,CARIQGFTEAFF
TRBJ2-3,TRBV28,NA,few,TGTGCCAGCAGTTTTCCGCAGGGAGGCACAGATACGCAGTATTTT,CASSFPQGGTDTQYF
TRBJ2-7,TRBV10-1,TRBD2,NA,TGCGCCAGCAGCCCCAGACTAGCGGGGGCCAAGCAGTACTTC,CASSPRLAGAKQYF
TRBJ1-1,TRBV2,NA,NA,TGTGCCAGCAGGGGTCGAAGCGGCGGCACTGAAGCTTTCTTT,CASRGRSGGTEAFF
TRBJ2-4,TRBV10-2,TRBD1,many,TGCGCCAGCAGTGTTCCAAGACAGGGCCTAGCCAAAAACATTCAGTACTTC,CASSVPRQGLAKNIQYF
TRBJ2-2,TRBV15,NA,many,TGTGCCACCAGCAGAGATAGGCTCGGGGGCAAAAGGGAGCTGTTTTTT,CATSRDRLGGKRELFF
TRBJ2-5,TRBV11-2,NA,few,TGTGCCAGCAGCTTAGCTCACGCGTCGCGGGGTCAAGAGACCCAGTACTTC,CASSLAHASRGQETQYF
TRBJ2-1,TRBV3-1,NA,many,TGTGCCAGCAGCCACGCTATGGATGAGCAGTTCTTC,CASSHAMDEQFF